This T cell receptor (beta chain) originates from a study of technical replicates of blood from a handful of donors. The CDR3 loop spans 15 amino acids. The J segment lost 5 bases and the V segment lost 7 bases, leaving 7 bases of the junction unmatched. Per germline, CDR1 MDHEN and CDR2 SYDVKM. Sequencing used immunoSEQ multiplex PCR; TCRdb keeps in-frame clones, though not all of them. The table records fewer than 85,000 clones, 90% to 95% of them present only once. This TCR was sampled from a human donor in good health. The chain links TRBV28 to TRBJ2-1, with 11 bases aligning to TRBD1. Specimen: T cells isolated from PBMCs. This chain's CDR3 is CASTLGQGVNNEQFF. DNA for the CDR3: TGTGCCAGCACCCTGGGACAGGGGGTCAACAATGAGCAGTTCTTC.